This TCR beta chain was sequenced during a study of T-cell reconstitution after alpha-beta-depleted transplantation in children. General study points: Some patients showed high day-60 TCRbeta diversity, which derived from surviving recipient T cells and thymic progenitors. After one year, T-cell counts and TCRbeta diversity mostly came from new T cells.

To note about this clonotype: Antigen unknown.

The CDR3 loop spans 12 amino acids. With 1 base removed from V and 7 bases from J, the gap between germline ends came to 7 bases. Preparing the TCRbeta library involved the use of unique molecular identifiers. From the PCR reads, TCRdb called clonotypes with MiXCR, one entry per CDR3 protein. Here the sample spans roughly 570,000 distinct CDR3 sequences, 25% to 30% being singletons. This TCR was sampled from a boy under three years old with Wiskott-Aldrich syndrome, due to receive a stem cell transplant. The sample was PBMCs, taken before TCRalphabeta/CD19-depleted stem cell transplant. The chain employs TRBV12-3 or TRBV12-4 and TRBJ1-1; D is unresolved. CDR3 protein: CASSLEYSEAFF. DNA for the CDR3: TGTGCCAGCAGTTTAGAATACAGTGAAGCTTTCTTT.